The clone carrying this TCR beta chain was recorded only once. This CDR3 is built from 15 residues. Per the germline V gene, CDR1 is LNHNV and CDR2 is YYDKDF (reference sequence). With V trimmed by 6 bases and J by 6 bases, 12 bases remained unmatched. In the original workflow: Cell counts per sample came from amplifying reference gene primers. Clones were sequenced by immunoSEQ multiplex PCR, and TCRdb holds only the in-frame ones, with some missing. V, J and clone size reflect that table, while D and trimming were determined from the DNA. The data hold around 330,000 clones, with roughly 85% observed a single time. The data belong to a study of blood T cell repertoires in COVID-19. Study at large: Collection of acute and convalescent COVID-19 samples took place in the United States, Italy and Spain. T cells, B-cell-depleted T cells, or PBMCs provided the cDNA or gDNA that served as material.

Sequencing was done on a sample of PBMCs or T cells enriched from blood (not recorded which). J is TRBJ2-7 and V is TRBV15; 9 nucleotides line up with TRBD2. This receptor was taken from a woman younger than 45 who had been exposed to COVID-19. CDR3: CATSTGTSGGIEQYF. Written as DNA, the CDR3 is TGTGCCACCAGTACAGGGACGAGCGGGGGGATCGAGCAGTACTTC.